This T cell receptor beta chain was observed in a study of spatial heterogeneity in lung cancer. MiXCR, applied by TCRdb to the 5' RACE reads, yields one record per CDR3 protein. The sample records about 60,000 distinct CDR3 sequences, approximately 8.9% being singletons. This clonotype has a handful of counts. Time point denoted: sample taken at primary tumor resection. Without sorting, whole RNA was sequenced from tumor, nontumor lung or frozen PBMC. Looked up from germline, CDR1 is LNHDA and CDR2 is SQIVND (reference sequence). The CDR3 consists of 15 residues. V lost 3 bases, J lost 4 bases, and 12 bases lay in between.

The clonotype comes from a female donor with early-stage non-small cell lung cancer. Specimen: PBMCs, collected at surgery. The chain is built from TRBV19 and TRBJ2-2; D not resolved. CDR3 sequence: CASSMRSGGTGELFF. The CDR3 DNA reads TGTGCCAGTAGTATGAGGTCAGGTGGCACCGGGGAGCTGTTTTTT.